The T cell receptor beta chain under discussion was sequenced for a study of tumor and adjacent non-tumor tissue in lung cancer (dated by TCRdb to 2017 to 2018). Broadly, across the study: Patients with adenocarcinoma (12), squamous cell carcinoma (2) and small cell lung cancer (1) were included in the cohort. Ages among the approximately 15 patients ranged from about 30 to 85 years, there were approximately 10 men and 5 women, and disease was at TNM stage I to III. In total, sequencing yielded under 150 million productive TCRbeta reads, which works out to an average of approximately 4 million reads per sample. Bulk TCRbeta repertoires were compared between lung tumor tissue and matched distant non-tumor lung tissue obtained from 15 lung cancer patients. TCRbeta CDR3 sequencing was performed on approximately 30 paired specimens, with one tumor sample and one normal lung sample collected per patient. The investigation overall reported the following: A significantly larger cumulative share of the repertoire was made up by the top 100 clones in normal lung than in tumor tissue. TCR diversity was significantly higher in younger patients, and higher tumor TCR diversity was associated with shorter overall and disease-free survival. Peripheral blood was not sequenced, so blood TCRbeta repertoires were not examined in the lung cancer patients of the study. Tumor tissue showed significantly higher TCR diversity (inverse Simpson) than normal lung tissue, at about 400 vs 150 (P = 0.0075, Mann-Whitney U test). Only roughly 14 patients were in the cohort, and the authors stated that larger samples and more detailed clinical data are needed. Neither the sequencing platform nor unique molecular identifiers are mentioned in the methods.

The library was produced with multiplex PCR. The instrument was an Illumina HiSeq 2500. TCRbeta libraries were built by three rounds of nested PCR using primers (Table S4), following protocols modified from ARM-PCR. Before sequencing, PCR products in the 200-500 bp range were cut out of the gel and cleaned up using the QIAquick gel extraction kit. On the study's bioinformatics: Trimmomatic was used to clean the reads, FLASH was used to merge the reads into complete CDR3 sequences, and MiTCR was used to assign the reads to V(D)J germline segments. Clonal diversity was calculated as the inverse Simpson's index using VDJtools. In-frame sequences lacking a premature stop codon were counted as productive reads. The public reads were run again by TCRdb, first through fastp at Q25 and then through MiXCR, and only productive beta chains were kept. Identical CDR3 proteins give one entry, which carries the most common genes and DNA. TCRdb assigned the V and J calls; the authors' analysis was not used. This sample lists roughly 75,000 distinct CDR3 sequences; around four fifths were detected once. The ten largest clones add up to roughly 12% of the sample.

CDR1 and CDR2, looked up from the germline V gene, are SGHRS and YFSETQ. The CDR3 measures 14 amino acids from cysteine to phenylalanine. Only the CDR3 part of the read is kept: 42 bases, read in frame from the first base. RNA was isolated from bulk unsorted tissue, and RNA quality was assessed with a NanoDrop ND-1000 and an Agilent 2100. The donors were newly diagnosed lung cancer patients admitted for thoracic surgery in China from August to November 2014 who had not received prior chemotherapy. Patients with previous radiotherapy or chemotherapy, or with another concurrent cancer, were excluded from the study. Pieces of surgical tissue measuring about 1-2 cm3 were kept in RNAlater solution and stored at -80 degrees C until use. On this clonotype itself: The antigen it recognizes is unknown. A much larger clone lies a single base off, so this may be a read error.

Sequenced input: lung tumor tissue. The chain employs TRBV5-1 and TRBJ2-7, and 7 junction bases match TRBD2. The source of this sequence is a woman aged 45 to 65 with non-small cell lung cancer. The nucleotide sequence is given as TGCGCCAGCCGTCGACTAGCAGAGTCCTACGGGCAGTACTTC. It translates to CASRRLAESYGQYF.